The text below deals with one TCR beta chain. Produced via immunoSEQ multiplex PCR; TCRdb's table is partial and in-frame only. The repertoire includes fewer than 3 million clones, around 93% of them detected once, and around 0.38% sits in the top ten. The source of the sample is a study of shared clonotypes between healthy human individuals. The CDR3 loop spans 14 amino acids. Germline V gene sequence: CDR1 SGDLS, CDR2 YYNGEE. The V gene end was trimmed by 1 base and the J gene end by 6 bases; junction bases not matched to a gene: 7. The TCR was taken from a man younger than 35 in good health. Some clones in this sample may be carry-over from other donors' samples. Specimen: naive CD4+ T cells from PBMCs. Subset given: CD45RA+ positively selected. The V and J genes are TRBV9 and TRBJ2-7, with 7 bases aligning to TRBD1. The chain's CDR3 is CASSVPDRDGEQYF. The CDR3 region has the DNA TGTGCCAGCAGCGTACCCGACAGGGATGGCGAGCAGTACTTC.